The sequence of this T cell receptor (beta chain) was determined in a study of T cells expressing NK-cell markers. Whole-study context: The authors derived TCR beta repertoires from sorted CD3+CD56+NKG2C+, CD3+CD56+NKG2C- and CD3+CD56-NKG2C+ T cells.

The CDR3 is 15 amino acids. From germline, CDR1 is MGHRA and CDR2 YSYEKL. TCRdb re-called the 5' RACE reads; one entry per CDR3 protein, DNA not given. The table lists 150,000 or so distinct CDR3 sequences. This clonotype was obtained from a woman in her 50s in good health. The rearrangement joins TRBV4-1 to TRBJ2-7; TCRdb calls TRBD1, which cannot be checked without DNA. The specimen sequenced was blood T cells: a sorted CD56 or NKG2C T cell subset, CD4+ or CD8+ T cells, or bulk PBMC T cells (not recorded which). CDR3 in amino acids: CASSRTGTGAYEQYF.